This T cell receptor beta chain was identified during a study of OX40 agonist ivuxolimab in advanced cancers. About the research overall: One hepatocellular carcinoma and a couple of cutaneous melanoma patients partially responded. General study points: Some nonresponders additionally presented with little normalized T-cell clonal expansion. In general, CD8+ T cells held more expanded clones than CD4+ did, on average.

Baseline was the first blood sampling point, followed by cycle 4 day 1 and cycle 7 day 1. Sequencing was performed with immunoSEQ multiplex PCR; in TCRdb, only in-frame clones are kept and a portion is missing. The sample yields 90,000 to 100,000 clones, more than 85% seen once. CDR1 and CDR2 from the germline V gene are LNHDA and SQIVND (reference sequence). This CDR3 spans 14 amino acids. V lost 1 base and J 4 bases, leaving 9 bases between the germline ends. With regard to this clone: Antigen specificity is unknown.

This sequence joins TRBV19 and TRBJ2-3, with a weak D call TRBD2 (6 bases). This material consisted of CD4+ or CD8+ T cells sorted from blood, taken in a trial of the OX40 agonist ivuxolimab. This clonotype was obtained from an adult with an advanced solid tumor such as melanoma, head and neck, liver or kidney cancer. CDR3 nucleotides: TGTGCCAGTAGTATAGGGACTATACCAGATACGCAGTATTTT. Translating gives CASSIGTIPDTQYF. Full variable domain (rest looked up from reference TRBV19 and TRBJ2-3): DGGITQSPKYLFRKEGQNVTLSCEQNLNHDAMYWYRQDPGQGLRLIYYSQIVNDFQKGDIAEGYSVSREKKESFPLTVTSAQKNPTAFYLCASSIGTIPDTQYFGPGTRLTVL.